This T cell receptor beta chain was captured in a study of lymphopenia after photon versus proton radiotherapy (dated by TCRdb to the late 2010s). The study in broad terms: The immunological effects of photon versus proton radiation therapy were compared in patients with gastrointestinal tumors who developed high-grade lymphopenia. The cohort comprised 20 patients with gastrointestinal tumors who received either photon or proton therapy and then developed lymphopenia. The study aimed to characterize how the two radiation modalities differ in their impact on the immune system.

Receptor libraries were prepared by the immunoSEQ multiplex PCR assay. T cell repertoires were profiled by deep sequencing of rearranged TCR beta loci, alongside multiparametric flow cytometry. This immuneACCESS table, as held by TCRdb, lists in-frame sequences with V and J called but not all clones. Of the missing ones, under half trace to an unresolved V gene in checked studies; the others have no known cause. For this sample the table gives more than 70,000 clones, of which around 80% were detected only once. In total, the top ten clones hold about 1.3% of the sample. For this clone: Its binding antigen is unknown. Per-base quality was not reported, and no clone a single base away is much larger than it.

The research as a whole found: Across the cohort, among patients who died, a greater drop in TCR diversity after the nadir was inversely correlated with overall survival time. Proton-treated patients stayed relatively stable during treatment, while photon-treated patients lost naive T cells and TCR diversity and gained effector/memory populations. After the lymphocyte count nadir, photon-treated repertoires showed oligoclonal expansion, especially of CD8+ Temra cells, which drove the drop in diversity. The survival association was assessed only in patients who died, and the authors presented better survival with proton therapy as a possibility rather than a demonstrated result.

Sequencing used peripheral blood, obtained from a patient treated with proton-based radiotherapy. The sequence was obtained from a man between 60 and 70 years old with pancreatic cancer.

The DNA sequence is given as TGTGCCAGCAGTTTAAGGCTAGCGGTCGACACCTACAATGAGCAGTTCTTC. Translated, it gives CASSLRLAVDTYNEQFF. Recombination joined TRBV28 with TRBJ2-1; the central 7 bases match TRBD2. Sequences MDHEN (CDR1) and SYDVKM (CDR2) are obtained from the germline V gene. The CDR3 covers 17 residues, taking in both the cysteine and the phenylalanine. The read is trimmed to its CDR3 DNA, 51 bases read in frame from base 1. Trimming removed 2 bases from V and 2 bases from J; the gene matches leave 9 bases unexplained.